This T cell receptor (beta chain) emerged from a study of post-analysis software for immune sequencing data (dated by TCRdb to about 2015). About the investigation overall: Disease courses on record covered relapsing-remitting, secondary progressive and progressive-relapsing multiple sclerosis, though some patients had no subtype annotation. Patient repertoires were compared against roughly 12 previously published healthy control repertoires from donors aged roughly 6 to 25 years. A subset of samples was prepared in parallel using single-end sample barcoding, then pooled and co-amplified after Illumina adapter ligation. General conclusions and limits of the study: The control group was slightly older than the multiple sclerosis patient group. Compared with controls, multiple sclerosis patients had significantly lower normalized Chao1 diversity, a finding suggesting substantial peripheral T-cell clonal expansion. Direct clustering with F measure showed strong co-clustering of samples prepared in the same batch, prompting a batch-effect correction. Significantly higher frequencies in patients than in controls were found for roughly 5 TRBV segments, including TRBV5-6, TRBV5-1 and TRBV20-1.

Notes on this clonotype: The antigen it recognizes is unknown. Per-nucleotide qualities are absent, and no much larger clonotype sits a single base away.

To demonstrate the VDJtools post-analysis software, the study profiled TCR beta repertoires from the peripheral blood of under 15 young patients with multiple sclerosis. The multiple sclerosis patients were children and adolescents between about 6 and 16 years of age. Library prep was done by PCR. The data were produced on an Illumina HiSeq 2500. To reduce PCR and sequencing biases, unique molecular identifiers were built into the TCR beta cDNA libraries. Every 1 to 10 million input T cells yielded roughly 500,000 cDNA molecules, meaning each molecule approximated one T cell. The same protocol used for the earlier healthy control dataset was applied to prepare and sequence the patient libraries. Within a given batch, samples were prepared together, multiplexed and sequenced on the same HiSeq lane. The authors' pipeline ran thus. MIGEC was used to process the raw barcoded reads, and molecular identifier groups with only a single read were discarded before consensus assembly and CDR3 extraction. VDJtools was used for post-analysis of the clonotype tables, with diversity normalized by down-sampling every dataset to the smallest sample size. To correct batch-related cross-sample contamination, repertoire overlap clustering matched CDR3 amino acid sequences but not nucleotide sequences. The raw public data were reprocessed by TCRdb itself: fastp quality trimming at Q25, MiXCR clonotype calling, in-frame beta chains only. Each CDR3 protein gets just one entry, which takes the most common genes and DNA from the rows behind it. The V and J calls were not made by the authors but by TCRdb's processing. Counted in this sample were around 500,000 distinct CDR3 sequences; about a third of them appeared once. Around 6.1% of the sample is held by the ten biggest clonotypes.

The CDR3, from cysteine to phenylalanine, totals 14 residues. The CDR3 DNA has 42 bases and is translated from base 1. In the germline V gene, CDR1 corresponds to MGHRA and CDR2 to YSYEKL. V is pruned by 7 bases and J by 3 bases, leaving 6 bases of the junction without a gene match. This sequence uses TRBV4-1 and TRBJ2-3, with 8 junctional bases fitting TRBD2. The receptor was isolated from a girl between 2 and 17 years old with multiple sclerosis. The sample consisted of blood. The nucleotide sequence is given as TGCGCCAGCACCTGGACTAGCTATACAGATACGCAGTATTTT. Translated, this gives CASTWTSYTDTQYF.